These T cell receptor beta chains were read from a single sample in a study of blood T cell repertoires in COVID-19. Profiled with immunoSEQ multiplex PCR; TCRdb holds only in-frame clones, not every one. Of tens of thousands of clones in the sample, 80% to 85% were seen once. The sample taken for sequencing was peripheral blood. These receptors were obtained from a man older than 75 with acute or convalescent COVID-19. Both conserved end residues are part of each CDR3. A D gene is named only where the DNA matches it firmly. Size values are once, few and many counts, or a class for expanded clones, and some rows have none.

>TRBD2|NA|TRBV9|TRBJ2-2
CASSPGLAGVPGELFF
TGTGCCAGCAGCCCGGGACTAGCGGGAGTTCCGGGGGAGCTGTTTTTT
>NA|once|TRBV27|TRBJ1-5
CASSLEWRGRGSQPQHF
TGTGCCAGCAGTTTAGAATGGAGGGGTCGCGGCTCGCAGCCCCAGCATTTT
>NA|many|TRBV5-1|TRBJ2-2
CASSLAGSTGELFF
TGCGCCAGCAGCCTTGCGGGGTCTACCGGGGAGCTGTTTTTT
>NA|NA|TRBV2|TRBJ2-3
CASSEGRDTQYF
TGTGCCAGCAGTGAAGGGAGAGATACGCAGTATTTT
>TRBD1|NA|TRBV10-1|TRBJ2-7
CASSDGTGPYEQYF
TGCGCCAGCAGTGATGGGACAGGGCCCTACGAGCAGTACTTC
>TRBD1|NA|TRBV2|TRBJ1-4
CASSEGGQGREKLFF
TGTGCCAGCAGTGAAGGCGGACAGGGCAGGGAAAAACTGTTTTTT
>NA|once|TRBV7-2|TRBJ2-1
CASSPDLGEQFF
TGTGCCAGCAGCCCGGACTTAGGGGAGCAGTTCTTC
>TRBD1|NA|TRBV19|TRBJ1-1
CASSINGGGKAEAFF
TGTGCCAGTAGTATCAATGGAGGGGGCAAAGCTGAAGCTTTCTTT
>NA|NA|TRBV27|TRBJ2-7
CASSLYWRGIYEQYF
TGTGCCAGCAGTTTATATTGGAGGGGTATCTACGAGCAGTACTTC
>NA|NA|TRBV11-1|TRBJ1-2
CASSPGANYGYTF
TGTGCCAGCAGCCCCGGAGCTAACTATGGCTACACCTTC
>NA|NA|TRBV6-5|TRBJ2-5
CASSLDSQETQYF
TGTGCCAGCAGCTTGGACAGTCAAGAGACCCAGTACTTC
>TRBD1|NA|TRBV29-1|TRBJ1-1
CSVVPTDRGLPKETFF
TGCAGCGTTGTCCCCACGGACAGGGGGCTCCCCAAAGAAACTTTCTTT
>TRBD1|NA|TRBV19|TRBJ1-2
CASSIRQGSSGYTF
TGTGCCAGTAGTATAAGACAGGGTTCCAGTGGCTACACCTTC
>TRBD2|NA|TRBV14|TRBJ2-7
CASSQGLARGEQYF
TGTGCCAGCAGCCAAGGACTAGCGAGGGGGGAGCAGTACTTC
>NA|NA|TRBV7-9|TRBJ2-3
CASSLRDSRTDTQYF
TGTGCCAGCAGCTTACGCGACAGTCGCACAGATACGCAGTATTTT
>TRBD1|NA|TRBV5-1|TRBJ2-1
CASSLGQGSYNEQFF
TGCGCCAGCAGCTTGGGACAGGGGTCCTACAATGAGCAGTTCTTC
>NA|NA|TRBV2|TRBJ1-1
CASRIIQAMNTEAFF
TGTGCCAGCCGGATTATACAGGCCATGAACACTGAAGCTTTCTTT